This TCR beta chain was captured by sequencing in a study of T cells in Graves' hyperthyroidism and ophthalmopathy. Study outcomes and limitations: Researchers report that a 13 V-J model separated ophthalmopathy from stable hyperthyroidism.

Patients were excluded for uncontrolled infection, other autoimmune disease, pregnancy or lactation. This clonotype was detected ten times or more. What it recognizes is unknown. Amplified TCR beta CDR3 regions derived from RNA transcripts. The HTBI primer set served for first-round RT-PCR of the TCR CDR3. MiXCR, run by TCRdb on the multiplex PCR reads, gives a single entry per CDR3 protein. The sample has 400,000 to 600,000 distinct CDR3 sequences; less than 25% are singletons. Germline CDR1 LNHDA, CDR2 SQIVND (reference sequence). Trimming removed 1 base from V and 7 bases from J, with 14 bases in between. This CDR3 has 15 residues.

Sequenced input: blood. This receptor was taken from a man aged 18-30 years with Graves' hyperthyroidism. The chain joins TRBV19 to TRBJ1-5; a weak D match, TRBD1 (5 bases). The CDR3 loop reads CASSIGGDARQPQHF. CDR3 in DNA: TGTGCCAGTAGTATAGGGGGGGATGCCCGGCAGCCCCAGCATTTT.